Below are 10 T cell receptor beta chains sequenced from a single sample in a study of cytomegalovirus exposure and HLA in healthy donors. This PCR relied on a set of 60 Vbeta primers and 13 Jbeta primers. The protocol was immunoSEQ multiplex PCR, while the TCRdb copy is restricted to in-frame clones and leaves out a portion. The sample holds around 150,000 clones, roughly 85% seen once. Sequencing was performed on PBMCs. The receptors originated from a man younger than 30 in good health and CMV-seropositive.

The V and J genes are TRBV14 and TRBJ2-6; 7 bases fit TRBD1. Germline V lookup: CDR1 SGHDN, CDR2 FVKESK. The CDR3 totals 17 residues. The ends lost 4 bases at V and 1 base at J; junction bases unmatched: 7. The CDR3, as DNA: TGTGCCAGCAGCCTGACAGGGACCTTATCTGGGGCCAACGTCCTGACTTTC. This sequence encodes CASSLTGTLSGANVLTF.

The chain is built from TRBV19 and TRBJ1-2; tentative D call: TRBD1 (6 bases). Per the germline V gene, CDR1 is LNHDA and CDR2 is SQIVND (reference sequence). Trimming took 6 bases from V and 0 from J, leaving 11 bases between them. The CDR3 consists of 14 residues. The CDR3 sequence is CASRYREANYGYTF. CDR3 in DNA: TGTGCCAGTAGATACAGGGAAGCTAACTATGGCTACACCTTC.

A few counts support this clone. The chain couples TRBV4-1 to TRBJ1-2; maybe TRBD1 (5 bases). V was trimmed by 4 bases and J by 5 bases, leaving 17 bases between them. The CDR3 is 15 residues long. Germline V gene data show CDR1 as MGHRA and CDR2 as YSYEKL. CDR3 protein: CASSRALGERYGYTF. CDR3 DNA sequence: TGCGCCAGCAGCCGCGCGTTAGGGGAAAGGTATGGCTACACCTTC.

This clone has a single count. The genes are TRBV28 and TRBJ1-1; TRBD1 is a possible D gene (6 bases). V lost 2 bases and J 0 bases, leaving 10 bases between the germline ends. The CDR3 totals 15 residues. Germline V gives CDR1 MDHEN, CDR2 SYDVKM. DNA of the CDR3: TGTGCCAGCAGTTTAGTTGGACAGATGAACACTGAAGCTTTCTTT. Its protein product is CASSLVGQMNTEAFF.

This rearrangement joins TRBV5-1 to TRBJ1-1; maybe TRBD1 (5 bases). This CDR3 comprises 15 residues. The germline V gene encodes CDR1 SGHRS and CDR2 YFSETQ. Trimming removed 1 base from V and 1 base from J, with 11 bases in between. CDR3 nucleotides: TGCGCCAGCAGCTTGAACTCCGGGGGGAACACTGAAGCTTTCTTT. It encodes CASSLNSGGNTEAFF. Full variable domain (outside the CDR3, taken from reference TRBV5-1 and TRBJ1-1): KAGVTQTPRYLIKTRGQQVTLSCSPISGHRSVSWYQQTPGQGLQFLFEYFSETQRNKGNFPGRFSGRQFSNSRSEMNVSTLELGDSALYLCASSLNSGGNTEAFFGQGTRLTVV.

The chain combines TRBV28 with TRBJ2-7, with 9 bases fitting TRBD1. Trimming at V came to 3 bases and at J to 7 bases, leaving 13 bases not matched to a gene. The germline gives CDR1 MDHEN, CDR2 SYDVKM. CDR3 length: 16 residues. The CDR3 DNA sequence: TGTGCCAGCAGTTTTGGGACAGGGAATGTTCGTGGGGAGCAGTACTTC. Its translation: CASSFGTGNVRGEQYF.

The J gene is TRBJ1-1, the V gene TRBV7-6; TRBD1 aligns across 8 bases. The V segment lost 5 bases and the J segment 5 bases; nucleotides outside the gene matches: 10. This CDR3 has 15 residues. CDR1 and CDR2 (germline): SGHVS, FNYEAQ. In DNA, the CDR3 is TGTGCCAGCAGCCATTGGACAGGGCGAACAACTGAAGCTTTCTTT. It encodes CASSHWTGRTTEAFF.

The chain has TRBV6-5 and TRBJ1-1; 7 nucleotides line up with TRBD1. The CDR3 sequence is 13 residues long. V shed 4 bases, J shed 5 bases, and the junction held 4 bases outside the gene matches. CDR1 and CDR2 from the germline V gene are MNHEY and SVGAGI. The CDR3 reads CASSLEQGTEAFF. Written as DNA, the CDR3 is TGTGCCAGCAGTTTGGAACAGGGGACTGAAGCTTTCTTT.

V is TRBV4-3 and J is TRBJ1-5, with a weak D call TRBD1 (5 bases). Germline V gene data show CDR1 as LGHNA and CDR2 as YSLEER. V lost 0 bases to trimming and J lost 5 bases, with 11 bases between them. This CDR3 has 15 amino acids. The CDR3, as DNA: TGCGCCAGCAGCCAAGACCGGGGGTCTGATCAGCCCCAGCATTTT. This gives the protein CASSQDRGSDQPQHF.

V gene TRBV5-1 combines with J gene TRBJ1-2; no clear D gene. The CDR3 contains 18 residues. V was shortened by 3 bases and J by 3 bases, with 24 bases between the two germline ends. Germline values: CDR1 SGHRS, CDR2 YFSETQ. As DNA, the CDR3 is TGCGCCAGCAGCTGGTCGGGGAAGGAAAGTCGTACTGACTATGGCTACACCTTC. This gives the protein CASSWSGKESRTDYGYTF.